This T cell receptor beta chain was recorded in a study of Tregs in tolerant kidney transplant recipients (dated by TCRdb to the late 2010s). Turning to the overall study: Before combined kidney and bone marrow transplantation, this study identified donor-specific regulatory T cells using TCRbeta sequencing and then followed those same cells after transplant. Results and caveats for the whole study, not just this receptor: Because the PCR primers were changed over time for some patients, nucleotide-level comparison could not be performed across the samples from those patients. Expanding Tregs with activated donor B cells appeared to identify the most biologically relevant and donor-specific TCRbeta repertoire. Biological reproducibility was not directly addressed, though technical replication error appeared minimal. In tolerant patients, the expansion of donor-specific Tregs was greater than global Treg expansion, suggesting that the expansion was antigen-driven rather than nonspecific. Because only a small number of patients were included, the study had limitations, and the results will need to be validated in larger populations as well as under other immunosuppression protocols.

Including the terminal cysteine and phenylalanine, the CDR3 comprises 12 residues. Only the CDR3 region is kept as DNA, spanning 36 bases read in frame from base 1. Trimming accounts for 1 base at V and 11 bases at J, while the number of junction bases matched to no gene is 3. The germline V gene encodes CDR1 SGHNT and CDR2 YENEEA. Genomic DNA was extracted from sorted cells with the QIAGEN DNeasy Blood and Tissue Kit for TCRbeta CDR3 sequencing. High-throughput TCRbeta CDR3 sequencing, which included PCR amplification with bias correction and internal controls, was done commercially through immunoSEQ. The authors' pipeline ran thus. Unique productive TCRbeta sequences were defined by CDR3 nucleotide sequence where primers matched, otherwise by CDR3 amino acid sequence with Vbeta and Jbeta genes. As a correction for sorting error, sequences shared between sorted populations at a frequency ratio of 2:1 or less were discarded, and the remaining shared sequences were assigned to the higher population. A sequence was defined as donor-reactive if the sequence was expanded at least 5-fold in CFSE-low cells compared with unstimulated cells and had a frequency of at least 0.01% in CFSE-low cells. Jensen-Shannon divergence, calculated on the top 100 TCRbeta sequences ranked by frequency, was used to quantify repertoire divergence. For samples with multiple sequencing runs, sorting error was corrected in each run separately before the runs were combined. In its TCRdb copy, this immuneACCESS table keeps in-frame sequences only and misses some clones. Where compared with another copy, unresolved V genes explain less than half of these, and the others have no known cause. That table is the source of V, J and clone size, and D and trimming were worked out from the DNA. The sample table contains approximately 60,000 clones; only one count was recorded for around 87% of them. The ten biggest clones cover 3.8% of the sample.

A remark on this clone: No antigen is known for it. Base qualities were left out, and no much larger clone turns up one base away.

What the time point label conveys for this sample: 6 months after combined kidney and bone marrow transplant. Transplants used related donors with nonmyeloablative bone marrow transplantation; mixed chimerism was transient in the human trials. Unstimulated Tregs (CD4+CD25+CD127-), CD4+ non-Tregs (CD4+CD25-), CD4 and CD8 cells were FACS-sorted from thawed PBMCs. The patients were a few recipients of combined kidney and bone marrow transplants from the ITN036ST trial, and samples were available only from these trial subjects. Healthy control blood was processed by Ficoll density gradient to PBMCs and cryopreserved; patient PBMCs were collected before and after transplant.

The source was CD4+ T cells from blood (PBMCs), collected 6 months after the transplant. This chain joins TRBV11-3 to TRBJ2-7; a stretch of 9 junction bases matches TRBD1. This receptor was obtained from a human patient who received a combined kidney and bone marrow transplant. Because of the transplant, the T cells may be the graft donor's rather than the patient's own. The CDR3 region has the sequence CASSLGTGVEYF. The nucleotide sequence reads TGTGCCAGCAGCTTAGGGACAGGGGTGGAGTACTTC.